One sample yielded the 27 T cell receptor beta chains listed below, sequenced in a study of OX40 agonist ivuxolimab in advanced cancers. Assay used: immunoSEQ multiplex PCR; TCRdb lists only in-frame clones, some missing. The sample includes 30,000 to 40,000 clones, roughly nine tenths of them seen just once. The sample was CD4+ or CD8+ T cells sorted from blood, taken in a trial of the OX40 agonist ivuxolimab. The receptor set was obtained from an adult with an advanced solid tumor such as melanoma, head and neck, liver or kidney cancer.

The chain has TRBV19 and TRBJ2-1; D is possibly TRBD2 (6 bases). V was trimmed by 5 bases and J by 6 bases, leaving 17 bases between them. This CDR3 region has 15 residues. Germline CDR1 is LNHDA and CDR2 is SQIVND (reference sequence). The CDR3 is CASSVQSGHVNEQFF. The CDR3 coding sequence is TGTGCCAGTAGTGTCCAGAGCGGGCACGTCAATGAGCAGTTCTTC.

This chain joins TRBV9 and TRBJ1-2; TRBD1 matches at 7 bases. The V gene end was trimmed by 4 bases and the J gene end by 3 bases; junction bases not matched to a gene: 3. The CDR3 is 13 amino acids. The germline gives CDR1 SGDLS, CDR2 YYNGEE. The CDR3 reads CASSFDRDYGYTF. The CDR3 region has the DNA TGTGCCAGCAGCTTTGACAGGGACTATGGCTACACCTTC.

Comment on this clone: Within the sample, other DNA sequences also encode this same CDR3. The rearrangement links TRBV6-6 to TRBJ1-1; 8 bases are a match to TRBD1. Losses at the gene ends were 4 bases for V and 5 bases for J; bases not matched to a gene: 3. The CDR3 covers 13 residues. CDR1 and CDR2 from the germline V gene are MNHNY and SVGAGI (reference sequence). CDR3 amino acids: CASSSTGGTEAFF. CDR3 coding DNA: TGTGCCAGCAGTTCCACAGGGGGGACTGAAGCTTTCTTT.

V gene TRBV7-8 combines with J gene TRBJ1-2; weak D call: TRBD1 (6 bases). Germline loops: CDR1 SGHVS, CDR2 FQNEAQ. The V and J ends lost 5 bases and 3 bases respectively, with 16 bases between them. The CDR3 sequence is 15 residues long. CDR3 region: CASSASQGLDYGYTF. CDR3 nucleotides: TGTGCCAGCAGCGCATCACAGGGTCTCGACTATGGCTACACCTTC.

This clone was observed once. The V and J genes are TRBV2 and TRBJ1-5, with TRBD1 matching over 9 bases. After removal of 5 bases from V and 2 bases from J, the junction contained 4 bases not matched to a gene. This CDR3 has 15 amino acids. Germline V gene lookup returns CDR1 SNHLY and CDR2 FYNNEI. The CDR3 nucleotides read TGTGCCAGCAGTTTACAGGGGGCAGGCAATCAGCCCCAGCATTTT. It yields the protein CASSLQGAGNQPQHF.

The CDR3 protein is CASKGQGTADTQYF. The CDR3 DNA reads as TGCGCCAGTAAGGGACAGGGGACCGCAGATACGCAGTATTTT. The chain has TRBV4-3 and TRBJ2-3; TRBD1 aligns across 10 bases. Germline V lookup: CDR1 LGHNA, CDR2 YSLEER. This CDR3 spans 14 amino acids. The J segment lost 4 bases and the V segment lost 9 bases, leaving 7 bases of the junction unmatched.

The genes are TRBV6-6 and TRBJ2-1, with 10 positions matching TRBD1. The CDR3 contains 15 residues. The germline gives CDR1 MNHNY, CDR2 SVGAGI (reference sequence). The V gene end was trimmed by 4 bases and the J gene end by 9 bases; junction bases not matched to a gene: 9. The CDR3, as DNA: TGTGCCAGCAGTTCCCCGGGCGGGACAGGGGCTGAGCAGTTCTTC. Translation gives CASSSPGGTGAEQFF.

The rearrangement uses TRBV5-1 and TRBJ2-3; D is unresolved. The germline CDR1 and CDR2 sequences are SGHRS and YFSETQ. The V gene lost 2 bases and the J gene lost 2 bases, with 9 bases spanning the gap. This CDR3 contains 14 residues. CDR3 residues: CASSLGQPTDTQYF. The CDR3, as DNA: TGCGCCAGCAGCTTAGGGCAGCCCACAGATACGCAGTATTTT.

The chain recombines TRBV28 with TRBJ1-1; D is unclear. V lost 8 bases and J 0 bases, leaving 19 bases between the germline ends. The CDR3 sequence is 16 residues long. Germline V gene lookup returns CDR1 MDHEN and CDR2 SYDVKM. In DNA, the CDR3 is TGTGCCAGCGACTCATGGAACGGCAGAATGAACACTGAAGCTTTCTTT. The encoded protein is CASDSWNGRMNTEAFF.

The chain links TRBV2 to TRBJ2-5, with 7 bases lining up with TRBD1. The CDR3 runs 13 residues. Germline values: CDR1 SNHLY, CDR2 FYNNEI. V was pared by 5 bases and J by 5 bases, with 5 bases of the junction left unmatched. The CDR3 here is CASSLTGYETQYF. The CDR3, as DNA: TGTGCCAGCAGTTTGACAGGGTATGAGACCCAGTACTTC.

The chain has TRBV5-4 and TRBJ2-1; 8 bases are shared with TRBD2. The CDR3 spans 15 residues. V trimming: 3 bases; J trimming: 2 bases; junction bases outside the gene matches: 4. The germline V gene has CDR1 SGHNT and CDR2 YYREEE (reference sequence). DNA for the CDR3: TGTGCCAGCAGCTCAACTAGCGGACCCTACAATGAGCAGTTCTTC. Amino acids: CASSSTSGPYNEQFF. The whole variable domain, filled in from reference TRBV5-4 and TRBJ2-1, reads ETGVTQSPTHLIKTRGQQVTLRCSSQSGHNTVSWYQQALGQGPQFIFQYYREEENGRGNFPPRFSGLQFPNYSSELNVNALELDDSALYLCASSSTSGPYNEQFFGPGTRLTVL.

In its sample, this clone was seen a few times. This chain links TRBV11-2 with TRBJ2-7; possibly TRBD2 for D (6 bases). The CDR3 totals 16 residues. The germline V gene encodes CDR1 SGHAT and CDR2 FQNNGV. Trimming stripped 0 bases from V and 0 bases from J, with 12 bases between. The CDR3 here is CASSLDRGDFSYEQYF. The CDR3 region has the DNA TGTGCCAGCAGCTTAGATCGCGGGGACTTCTCCTACGAGCAGTACTTC. The complete variable domain, with remaining parts taken from reference TRBV11-2 and TRBJ2-7, reads EAGVAQSPRYKIIEKRQSVAFWCNPISGHATLYWYQQILGQGPKLLIQFQNNGVVDDSQLPKDRFSAERLKGVDSTLKIQPAKLEDSAVYLCASSLDRGDFSYEQYFGPGTRLTVT.

This rearrangement joins TRBV9 to TRBJ2-6; D perhaps matches TRBD1 (5 bases). V was pared by 0 bases and J by 2 bases, with 9 bases between. Germline lookup yields CDR1 SGDLS and CDR2 YYNGEE. The CDR3 sequence is 16 residues long. CDR3 sequence (DNA): TGTGCCAGCAGCGTAGCAGGGTCAACTGGGGCCAACGTCCTGACTTTC. Its translation: CASSVAGSTGANVLTF.

This rearrangement joins TRBV2 to TRBJ2-5; D not resolved. The V and J ends lost 6 bases and 1 base respectively, with 3 bases between them. There are 11 residues in the CDR3. Germline CDR1 and CDR2: SNHLY and FYNNEI. CDR3 loop: CASSPQETQYF. CDR3 DNA sequence: TGTGCCAGCAGCCCCCAAGAGACCCAGTACTTC.

The chain combines TRBV28 with TRBJ1-5; unclear D gene. Germline CDR1 reads MDHEN; CDR2 reads SYDVKM. The CDR3 sequence is 13 residues long. V was pared by 4 bases and J by 5 bases, with 9 bases between. DNA for the CDR3: TGTGCCAGCAGTTATGACTCCTATCAGCCCCAGCATTTT. Its translation: CASSYDSYQPQHF.

The chain combines TRBV15 with TRBJ2-7; perhaps TRBD2 as D (5 bases). Germline CDR1 reads LNHNV; CDR2 reads YYDKDF (reference sequence). Trimming shortened V by 0 bases and J by 5 bases, and 14 bases separated the two germline ends. The CDR3 extends over 15 amino acids. The CDR3 reads CATSRDARRSDEQYF. The CDR3 region has the DNA TGTGCCACCAGCAGAGATGCCAGGAGGAGCGACGAGCAGTACTTC.

V is TRBV11-3 and J is TRBJ2-5; 10 bases map to TRBD2. This CDR3 has 16 amino acids. Germline CDR1 is SGHNT and CDR2 is YENEEA. V was pared by 0 bases and J by 6 bases, with 7 bases of the junction left unmatched. CDR3 coding DNA: TGTGCCAGCAGCTTAGATCTGCCTAGCGGGAGCCAGACCCAGTACTTC. Amino acids: CASSLDLPSGSQTQYF.

The count of this clone is one. This rearrangement joins TRBV19 to TRBJ2-1; the D gene is possibly TRBD1 (6 bases). Germline lookup yields CDR1 LNHDA and CDR2 SQIVND (reference sequence). CDR3 size: 13 residues. The V end was cut by 3 bases, the J end by 15 bases, with 18 bases between. The CDR3 DNA is TGTGCCAGTAGTATGGACACAGGGAAAATTGCGTTCTTC. Its protein is CASSMDTGKIAFF.

V gene TRBV5-6 combines with J gene TRBJ2-5; D is possibly TRBD1 (7 bases). Deletions cut 4 bases from V and 5 bases from J, with 18 bases between. Germline loops: CDR1 SGHDT, CDR2 YYEEEE. The CDR3 runs 15 residues. The CDR3 DNA reads TGTGCCAGCAGCGCAGATCCTGCAGGGGGGGAGACCCAGTACTTC. Its protein product is CASSADPAGGETQYF.

The chain recombines TRBV7-9 with TRBJ1-1, with no clear D. The germline V gene has CDR1 SEHNR and CDR2 FQNEAQ (reference sequence). The CDR3 length is 15 residues. The ends were cut back, 4 bases at V and 5 bases at J, with 17 bases in the middle. CDR3 sequence reads: CASSYTDTLRTEAFF. DNA for the CDR3: TGTGCCAGCAGCTACACCGATACCTTAAGGACTGAAGCTTTCTTT.

The chain links TRBV5-8 to TRBJ2-1; 11 nucleotides agree with TRBD2. Germline V CDR1 and CDR2: SGHTS, YDEGEE. There are 16 residues in the CDR3. With V trimmed by 4 bases and J by 6 bases, 9 bases remained unmatched. CDR3 region: CASSPLAGGPFNEQFF. CDR3 sequence (DNA): TGTGCCAGCAGCCCTTTAGCGGGAGGGCCTTTCAATGAGCAGTTCTTC.

This chain uses TRBV6-5 with TRBJ2-5; the D call may be TRBD1 or TRBD2 (6 bases each). Germline lookup yields CDR1 MNHEY and CDR2 SVGAGI. The CDR3 totals 16 residues. V was cut by 0 bases and J by 3 bases, with 14 bases left in between. CDR3 region: CASSYSRGGTKETQYF. CDR3 DNA: TGTGCCAGCAGTTACTCGAGAGGCGGGACAAAAGAGACCCAGTACTTC.

This chain links TRBV5-1 with TRBJ1-1; 8 nucleotides match TRBD1. Per the germline V gene, CDR1 is SGHRS and CDR2 is YFSETQ. The CDR3 contains 15 residues. The V segment lost 3 bases and the J segment 1 base; nucleotides outside the gene matches: 5. The CDR3 loop is CASSYTTGENTEAFF. The DNA of the CDR3 is TGCGCCAGCAGCTATACGACAGGGGAGAACACTGAAGCTTTCTTT.

The V call is TRBV6-6, the J call TRBJ1-2; tentative D call: TRBD1 (5 bases). The V end lost 5 bases, the J end lost 1 base, and 11 bases lay between the germline ends. Germline V lookup: CDR1 MNHNY, CDR2 SVGAGI (reference sequence). This CDR3 contains 14 residues. CDR3 DNA sequence: TGTGCCAGCAGTCCCGGGACCTTTAACTATGGCTACACCTTC. Encoded protein: CASSPGTFNYGYTF.

The chain has TRBV6-6 and TRBJ1-5, with D unresolved. The CDR3 contains 15 residues. The germline V gene encodes CDR1 MNHNY and CDR2 SVGAGI (reference sequence). The ends were cut back, 3 bases at V and 4 bases at J, with 13 bases in the middle. The CDR3 region is CASSYSDGRNQPQHF. The CDR3 nucleotides are TGTGCCAGCAGTTATTCCGACGGACGAAATCAGCCCCAGCATTTT.

V gene TRBV14 combines with J gene TRBJ2-1; D ambiguous. Germline CDR1 is SGHDN and CDR2 is FVKESK. CDR3 size: 13 residues. V was pared by 2 bases and J by 12 bases, with 14 bases between. CDR3 protein: CASSQIQTAPQFF. Written as DNA, the CDR3 is TGTGCCAGCAGCCAAATACAAACGGCCCCGCAGTTCTTC.

The rearrangement uses TRBV28 and TRBJ1-5; 9 positions agree with TRBD1. With 5 bases clipped from V and 8 bases from J, the junction kept 7 bases outside the gene matches. This CDR3 has 14 residues. Germline V lookup: CDR1 MDHEN, CDR2 SYDVKM. CDR3 nucleotide sequence: TGTGCCAGCAGTCCGGGACAGGGTTGGGAGCCCCAGCATTTT. Amino acid sequence: CASSPGQGWEPQHF.